The clone carrying this TCR beta chain was found once. Its specificity is not known. The PCR ran on 60 Vbeta and 13 Jbeta primers. Only in-frame clones appear in the TCRdb table, and some are missing; sequencing was by immunoSEQ multiplex PCR. The sample comprises fewer than 200,000 clones, roughly 84% of which are singletons, and about 2.5% rests with the top ten. This specimen belongs to a study of cytomegalovirus exposure and HLA in healthy donors. Study-level results: Analyzed later, most CMV-associated TCR beta chains appeared HLA-restricted. Despite most TCR sequences being rare, some public TCRs occurred in many donors. Several V segments, TRBV6-2 and TRBV6-3 among them, could not be told apart and were dropped.

Germline assignment: CDR1 SGHTA and CDR2 FQGNSA. CDR3 length: 13 residues. V dropped 5 bases and J dropped 4 bases, with 9 bases sitting between them. Source material: PBMCs. The source is a man younger than 40 in good health and CMV-seropositive. The V call is TRBV7-2, the J call TRBJ1-5, with unresolved D. This CDR3 is CASSPTRNQPQHF. The CDR3 DNA follows: TGTGCCAGCAGCCCAACCCGGAATCAGCCCCAGCATTTT.